The TCR beta chain under discussion was sequenced for a study of blood T cells in healthy people across ages. This clonotype showed up just once. With a J-beta primer mix and a sample-barcoded 5' primer, a second PCR ran about 7 to 11 cycles. TCRdb re-called the 5' RACE reads through MiXCR, storing one row per CDR3 protein. The top ten hold 3% of the sample, which has approximately 780,000 distinct CDR3 sequences, approximately 24% seen once. The CDR3 sequence is 15 residues long. Germline V gene lookup returns CDR1 LGHNA and CDR2 YNFKEQ. The V and J ends lost 7 bases and 0 bases, in that order; junction bases with no gene match: 5. The same specimen was also included in a second study, on T cells of mothers and their children. Per that paper: Mothers yielded over 10 million CDR3 reads, children some 3 million each.

V gene TRBV4-2 combines with J gene TRBJ2-1; 8 bases are shared with TRBD1. Sequencing input: blood. The receptor comes from a boy aged 5-17 years in good health. The CDR3, as DNA: TGTGCCAGCACCAGGGGGCCAGACTCCTACAATGAGCAGTTCTTC. Protein: CASTRGPDSYNEQFF.